This TCR beta chain was captured in a study of blood T cell repertoires in COVID-19. Whole-study context: The samples span acute and convalescent COVID-19 from the United States, Italy and Spain.

The CDR3 has 15 residues. Germline lookup yields CDR1 SGHRS and CDR2 YFSETQ. Germline trimming cut 0 bases from V and 5 bases from J; bases unmatched to any gene: 3. Produced via immunoSEQ multiplex PCR; TCRdb's table is partial and in-frame only. The sample comprises around 110,000 clones, 90% of which are singletons, and roughly 1.9% rests with the top ten. Material: peripheral blood. The rearrangement joins TRBV5-1 to TRBJ2-1, with 9 bases that match TRBD2. The TCR sequence derives from a human donor with active COVID-19. The donor label of this sample is uncertain. Written as DNA, the CDR3 is TGCGCCAGCAGCTTGGGACTAGCGGCGAACAATGAGCAGTTCTTC. Translated: CASSLGLAANNEQFF. Looking up the rest from reference TRBV5-1 and TRBJ2-1 gives the full variable domain: KAGVTQTPRYLIKTRGQQVTLSCSPISGHRSVSWYQQTPGQGLQFLFEYFSETQRNKGNFPGRFSGRQFSNSRSEMNVSTLELGDSALYLCASSLGLAANNEQFFGPGTRLTVL.